This is a list of T cell receptor beta chains from one sample in a study of shared clonotypes between healthy human individuals. This table comes from immunoSEQ multiplex PCR, and its TCRdb copy is limited to in-frame clones, with some not included. The sample lists approximately 1,500,000 clones, approximately 98% occurring once. The sample comprised naive CD4+ T cells sorted from blood. Every receptor here comes from a young man in good health. Both conserved end residues are part of each CDR3. Fields, in order: D gene, J gene, V gene, clone size, CDR3 protein, CDR3 DNA. D genes are given only for firm matches. Not all rows give a size; the values are once, few, many and, for expanded clones, a class.

D: TRBD1
J: TRBJ1-5
V: TRBV7-2
size: .
CDR3: CASSPRDRDPQHF
DNA: TGTGCCAGCAGCCCCCGGGACAGGGATCCCCAGCATTTT

D: TRBD1
J: TRBJ1-5
V: TRBV7-8
size: once
CDR3: CASSQGEHQPQHF
DNA: TGTGCCAGCAGTCAGGGGGAGCACCAGCCCCAGCATTTT

D: .
J: TRBJ1-2
V: TRBV6-5
size: .
CDR3: CASSYSIWDGSYGYTF
DNA: TGTGCCAGCAGTTACTCGATTTGGGACGGAAGCTATGGCTACACCTTC

D: .
J: TRBJ2-3
V: TRBV20-1
size: .
CDR3: CSARNTDTQYF
DNA: TGCAGTGCTCGCAACACAGATACGCAGTATTTT

D: TRBD2
J: TRBJ2-3
V: TRBV19
size: once
CDR3: CASTDLLTSVPNTQYF
DNA: TGTGCCAGTACCGACCTACTGACTAGCGTCCCAAATACGCAGTATTTT

D: .
J: TRBJ2-2
V: TRBV5-1
size: .
CDR3: CASSGRASPNTGELFF
DNA: TGCGCCAGCTCTGGACGGGCTAGCCCGAACACCGGGGAGCTGTTTTTT

D: .
J: TRBJ2-7
V: TRBV6-1
size: once
CDR3: CASSENPGQRYEQYF
DNA: TGTGCCAGCAGTGAAAATCCGGGACAACGCTACGAGCAGTACTTC

D: .
J: TRBJ2-7
V: TRBV30
size: once
CDR3: CAWSPGGYEQYF
DNA: TGTGCCTGGAGTCCTGGTGGCTACGAGCAGTACTTC

D: TRBD1
J: TRBJ2-5
V: TRBV27
size: .
CDR3: CASSGLRTGNQETQYF
DNA: TGTGCCAGCAGTGGCCTGAGGACAGGGAACCAAGAGACCCAGTACTTC

D: TRBD2
J: TRBJ2-1
V: TRBV7-3
size: .
CDR3: CASSLSGLDHNEQFF
DNA: TGTGCCAGCAGCTTATCGGGACTAGATCACAATGAGCAGTTCTTC

D: .
J: TRBJ1-5
V: TRBV6-1
size: .
CDR3: CASRDNQPQHF
DNA: TGTGCCAGCAGGGACAATCAGCCCCAGCATTTT

D: .
J: TRBJ1-1
V: TRBV29-1
size: .
CDR3: CSVDTGGLGTEAFF
DNA: TGCAGCGTAGATACCGGGGGGCTGGGGACTGAAGCTTTCTTT

D: .
J: TRBJ2-7
V: TRBV10-1
size: .
CDR3: CASSIGGTYEQYF
DNA: TGCGCCAGCAGTATCGGGGGAACCTACGAGCAGTACTTC

D: .
J: TRBJ2-5
V: TRBV29-1
size: .
CDR3: CSVLGKQETQYF
DNA: TGCAGCGTTTTAGGTAAACAAGAGACCCAGTACTTC

D: .
J: TRBJ2-7
V: TRBV10-2
size: .
CDR3: CASGGTAYEQYF
DNA: TGCGCCAGCGGGGGGACAGCCTACGAGCAGTACTTC

D: .
J: TRBJ1-1
V: TRBV19
size: .
CDR3: CASSISGVGAEAFF
DNA: TGTGCCAGTAGTATTTCGGGGGTAGGGGCTGAAGCTTTCTTT

D: TRBD1
J: TRBJ1-4
V: TRBV29-1
size: .
CDR3: CSVEGQGDEKLFF
DNA: TGCAGCGTTGAAGGACAGGGGGATGAAAAACTGTTTTTT

D: .
J: TRBJ2-7
V: TRBV5-1
size: .
CDR3: CASNGDPSSYEQYF
DNA: TGCGCCAGCAACGGGGACCCGTCGTCCTACGAGCAGTACTTC

D: .
J: TRBJ1-1
V: TRBV20-1
size: .
CDR3: CSGRRGTEAFF
DNA: TGCAGTGGAAGACGGGGCACTGAAGCTTTCTTT

D: .
J: TRBJ2-2
V: TRBV5-1
size: .
CDR3: CASSLEGPGELFF
DNA: TGCGCCAGCAGCTTGGAGGGACCCGGGGAGCTGTTTTTT

D: .
J: TRBJ2-7
V: TRBV27
size: once
CDR3: CASSRGPSYEQYF
DNA: TGTGCCAGCAGCCGGGGACCCTCCTACGAGCAGTACTTC

D: .
J: TRBJ1-5
V: TRBV28
size: .
CDR3: CASLHREYNQPQHF
DNA: TGTGCCAGCCTTCACAGGGAATACAATCAGCCCCAGCATTTT

D: .
J: TRBJ1-2
V: TRBV25-1
size: .
CDR3: CASSEYIGGRVYGYTF
DNA: TGTGCCAGCAGTGAATATATTGGGGGCAGGGTCTATGGCTACACCTTC

D: TRBD1
J: TRBJ2-5
V: TRBV28
size: .
CDR3: CASSSQGATETQYF
DNA: TGTGCCAGCAGTTCACAGGGGGCAACAGAGACCCAGTACTTC

D: .
J: TRBJ1-1
V: TRBV7-9
size: .
CDR3: CASGKEGVREAFF
DNA: TGTGCCAGCGGCAAAGAGGGTGTCCGTGAAGCTTTCTTT

D: TRBD2
J: TRBJ2-1
V: TRBV2
size: .
CDR3: CASGGSSTYNEQFF
DNA: TGTGCCAGCGGCGGGAGTTCAACCTACAATGAGCAGTTCTTC

D: TRBD2
J: TRBJ2-5
V: TRBV5-1
size: .
CDR3: CASSFGAGEETQYF
DNA: TGCGCCAGCAGCTTTGGAGCGGGGGAAGAGACCCAGTACTTC

D: TRBD1
J: TRBJ1-1
V: TRBV7-3
size: .
CDR3: CASSFDREAEAFF
DNA: TGTGCCAGCAGCTTTGACAGGGAAGCTGAAGCTTTCTTT

D: .
J: TRBJ2-5
V: TRBV7-6
size: once
CDR3: CASRQQETQYF
DNA: TGTGCCAGCAGACAACAAGAGACCCAGTACTTC

D: TRBD2
J: TRBJ2-3
V: TRBV5-1
size: .
CDR3: CASSLKPTSGIFSDTQYF
DNA: TGCGCCAGCAGCCTCAAACCAACTAGCGGGATATTTTCAGATACGCAGTATTTT

D: .
J: TRBJ2-1
V: TRBV2
size: .
CDR3: CASSRERYNEQFF
DNA: TGTGCCAGCAGCCGGGAGCGCTACAATGAGCAGTTCTTC

D: .
J: TRBJ2-7
V: TRBV7-9
size: once
CDR3: CASSLISGASEQYF
DNA: TGTGCCAGCAGCTTAATCTCGGGGGCGTCGGAGCAGTACTTC

D: TRBD2
J: TRBJ2-5
V: TRBV27
size: .
CDR3: CASSSHSGRAKETQYF
DNA: TGTGCCAGCAGCTCTCATAGCGGGAGGGCCAAAGAGACCCAGTACTTC

D: .
J: TRBJ2-3
V: TRBV6-4
size: once
CDR3: CASTRADTQYF
DNA: TGTGCCAGCACACGCGCAGATACGCAGTATTTT

D: TRBD2
J: TRBJ2-2
V: TRBV5-1
size: .
CDR3: CASSYGLAGNTGELFF
DNA: TGCGCCAGCAGCTATGGACTAGCGGGGAACACCGGGGAGCTGTTTTTT

D: TRBD1
J: TRBJ2-7
V: TRBV28
size: .
CDR3: CASSLGGDRKYEQYF
DNA: TGTGCCAGCAGTTTAGGAGGGGACAGGAAGTACGAGCAGTACTTC

D: .
J: TRBJ1-5
V: TRBV19
size: .
CDR3: CASSHGDGARQPQHF
DNA: TGTGCCAGTAGTCACGGGGATGGGGCTCGGCAGCCCCAGCATTTT

D: .
J: TRBJ2-3
V: TRBV7-2
size: .
CDR3: CASSLGGTTSRYF
DNA: TGTGCCAGCAGCTTAGGGGGGACGACCTCTAGGTATTTT

D: TRBD2
J: TRBJ2-3
V: TRBV27
size: .
CDR3: CAGRAGDPSTDTQYF
DNA: TGTGCTGGGCGAGCGGGAGACCCTAGCACAGATACGCAGTATTTT

D: TRBD2
J: TRBJ2-3
V: TRBV7-2
size: once
CDR3: CASRPPSGSRIDTQYF
DNA: TGTGCCAGCAGACCACCTAGCGGGAGCCGTATAGATACGCAGTATTTT

D: .
J: TRBJ1-4
V: TRBV5-1
size: once
CDR3: CASSLVGDSNEKLFF
DNA: TGCGCCAGCAGCTTGGTCGGGGACTCTAATGAAAAACTGTTTTTT

D: TRBD2
J: TRBJ2-7
V: TRBV27
size: .
CDR3: CASSRLAGYEQYF
DNA: TGTGCCAGCAGCCGACTAGCGGGGTACGAGCAGTACTTC

D: TRBD1
J: TRBJ1-1
V: TRBV5-1
size: .
CDR3: CASSWRTGMNTEAFF
DNA: TGCGCCAGCAGCTGGCGGACAGGAATGAACACTGAAGCTTTCTTT

D: TRBD2
J: TRBJ2-1
V: TRBV6-1
size: .
CDR3: CASSEQASGRYNEQFF
DNA: TGTGCCAGCAGTGAACAGGCTAGCGGACGCTACAATGAGCAGTTCTTC

D: TRBD1
J: TRBJ1-2
V: TRBV28
size: .
CDR3: CASSLPRSPGQTHGYTF
DNA: TGTGCCAGCAGTCTACCACGTTCCCCGGGACAGACGCATGGCTACACCTTC

D: .
J: TRBJ2-7
V: TRBV5-4
size: .
CDR3: CASSKDSYEQYF
DNA: TGTGCCAGCAGCAAGGACTCTTACGAGCAGTACTTC